The TCR beta chain described here comes from a study of cytomegalovirus exposure and HLA in healthy donors. Study context: The use of the same platform for the roughly 130 validation repertoires and the approximately 690 first-cohort repertoires was reported by a later analysis.

Method: immunoSEQ multiplex PCR; TCRdb's copy keeps in-frame clones and lacks some. The sample records under 300,000 clones, approximately 86% being singletons. Overall study findings and caveats: In a later analysis, first-cohort TCR clusters were found to tend to co-occur in the roughly 120 validation repertoires. The authors enumerated 150 to 200 TCR beta chains as linked to cytomegalovirus.

The CDR3 length is 16 residues. CDR1 is KGHSH and CDR2 is LQKENI in the germline V gene. After removal of 2 bases from V and 3 bases from J, the junction contained 3 bases not matched to a gene. A word on this clone: As yet, its antigen is unknown.

The specimen sequenced was PBMCs. The chain recombines TRBV18 with TRBJ2-1; the match to TRBD2 covers 11 bases. This receptor was identified in a woman aged 25 to 45 in good health and CMV-seropositive. CDR3 region: CASSPASGGIYNEQFF. CDR3 bases: TGTGCCAGCTCACCAGCTAGCGGGGGGATCTACAATGAGCAGTTCTTC.